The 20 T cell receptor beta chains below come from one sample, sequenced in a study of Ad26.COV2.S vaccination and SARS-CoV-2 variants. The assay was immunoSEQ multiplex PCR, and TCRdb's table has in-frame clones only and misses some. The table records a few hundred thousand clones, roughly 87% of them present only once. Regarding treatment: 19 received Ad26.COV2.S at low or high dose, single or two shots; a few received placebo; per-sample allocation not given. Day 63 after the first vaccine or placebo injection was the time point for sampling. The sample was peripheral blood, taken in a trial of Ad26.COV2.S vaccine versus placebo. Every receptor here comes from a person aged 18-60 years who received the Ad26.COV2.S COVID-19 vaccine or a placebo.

Written as DNA, the CDR3 is TGTGCCAGCAGCTTAGGCCTGGATCAGCCCCAGCATTTT. Protein sequence: CASSLGLDQPQHF. The chain couples TRBV5-6 to TRBJ1-5; D not resolved. Germline CDR1 SGHDT, CDR2 YYEEEE. V gave up 2 bases and J gave up 5 bases, with 8 bases separating them. The CDR3 loop spans 13 amino acids.

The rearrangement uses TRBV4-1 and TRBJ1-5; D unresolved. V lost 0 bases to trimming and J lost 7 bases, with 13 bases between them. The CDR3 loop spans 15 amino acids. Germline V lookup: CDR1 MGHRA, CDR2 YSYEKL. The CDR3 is CASSQDGRFLQPQHF. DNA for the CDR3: TGCGCCAGCAGCCAAGACGGCAGGTTTTTACAGCCCCAGCATTTT.

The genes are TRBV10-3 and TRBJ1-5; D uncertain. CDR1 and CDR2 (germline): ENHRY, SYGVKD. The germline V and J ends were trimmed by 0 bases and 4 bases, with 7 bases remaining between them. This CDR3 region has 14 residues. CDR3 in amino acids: CAISESAGNQPQHF. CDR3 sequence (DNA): TGTGCCATCAGTGAGTCGGCGGGTAATCAGCCCCAGCATTTT.

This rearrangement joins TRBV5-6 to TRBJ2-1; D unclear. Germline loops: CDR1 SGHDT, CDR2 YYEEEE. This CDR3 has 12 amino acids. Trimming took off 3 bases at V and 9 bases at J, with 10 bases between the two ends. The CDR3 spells CASSWPRSEQFF. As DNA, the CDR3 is TGTGCCAGCAGCTGGCCGAGGAGTGAGCAGTTCTTC.

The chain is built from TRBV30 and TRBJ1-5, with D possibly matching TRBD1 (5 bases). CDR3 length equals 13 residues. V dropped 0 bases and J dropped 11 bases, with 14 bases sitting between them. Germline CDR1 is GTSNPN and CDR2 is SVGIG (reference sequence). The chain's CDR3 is CAWSVPGTGAQHF. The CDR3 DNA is TGTGCCTGGAGTGTACCTGGGACGGGGGCCCAGCATTTT.

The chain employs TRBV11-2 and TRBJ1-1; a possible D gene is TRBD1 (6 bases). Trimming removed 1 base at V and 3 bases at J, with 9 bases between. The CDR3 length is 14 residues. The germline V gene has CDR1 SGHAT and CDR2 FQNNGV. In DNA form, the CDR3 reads TGTGCCAGCAGCTTAGTAGGGGGGGACACTGAAGCTTTCTTT. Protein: CASSLVGGDTEAFF.

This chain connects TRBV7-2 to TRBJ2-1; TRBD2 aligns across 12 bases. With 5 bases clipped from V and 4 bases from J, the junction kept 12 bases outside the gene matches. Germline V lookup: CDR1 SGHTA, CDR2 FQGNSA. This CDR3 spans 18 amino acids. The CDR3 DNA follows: TGTGCCAGCAGCCTAGGGTGGGTGGGACTAGCGGGTTACAATGAGCAGTTCTTC. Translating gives CASSLGWVGLAGYNEQFF. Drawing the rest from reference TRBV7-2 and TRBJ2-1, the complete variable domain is GAGVSQSPSNKVTEKGKDVELRCDPISGHTALYWYRQSLGQGLEFLIYFQGNSAPDKSGLPSDRFSAERTGGSVSTLTIQRTQQEDSAVYLCASSLGWVGLAGYNEQFFGPGTRLTVL.

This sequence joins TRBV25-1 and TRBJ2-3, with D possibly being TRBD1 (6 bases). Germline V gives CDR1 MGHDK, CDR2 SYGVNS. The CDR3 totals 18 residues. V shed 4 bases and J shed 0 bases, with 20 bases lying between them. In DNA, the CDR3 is TGTGCCAGCAGTGCTTACGGGACATATCGATCTAGCACAGATACGCAGTATTTT. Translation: CASSAYGTYRSSTDTQYF.

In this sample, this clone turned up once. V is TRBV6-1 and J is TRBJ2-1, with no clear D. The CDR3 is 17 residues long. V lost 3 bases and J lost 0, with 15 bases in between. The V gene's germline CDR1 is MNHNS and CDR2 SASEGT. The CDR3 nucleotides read TGTGCCAGCAGTGAGCCGACCGTTCCCGTCTCCTACAATGAGCAGTTCTTC. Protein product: CASSEPTVPVSYNEQFF.

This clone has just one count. CDR3 sequence: CASSLRLAGTDTQYF. The CDR3 nucleotides read TGTGCCAGCAGCTTAAGGCTAGCGGGCACAGATACGCAGTATTTT. This sequence joins TRBV7-9 and TRBJ2-3; 7 bases are a match to TRBD2. This CDR3 is built from 15 residues. V lost 2 bases to trimming and J lost 1 base; unmatched junction nucleotides: 3. The germline CDR1 and CDR2 sequences are SEHNR and FQNEAQ (reference sequence).

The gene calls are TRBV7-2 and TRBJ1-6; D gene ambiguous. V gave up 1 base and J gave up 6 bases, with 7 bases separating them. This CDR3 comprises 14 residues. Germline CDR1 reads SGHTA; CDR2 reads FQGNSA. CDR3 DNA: TGTGCCAGCAGCTTAGTAGAGGGTAATTCACCCCTCCACTTT. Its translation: CASSLVEGNSPLHF. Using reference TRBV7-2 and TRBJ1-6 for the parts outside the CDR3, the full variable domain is GAGVSQSPSNKVTEKGKDVELRCDPISGHTALYWYRQSLGQGLEFLIYFQGNSAPDKSGLPSDRFSAERTGGSVSTLTIQRTQQEDSAVYLCASSLVEGNSPLHFGNGTRLTVT.

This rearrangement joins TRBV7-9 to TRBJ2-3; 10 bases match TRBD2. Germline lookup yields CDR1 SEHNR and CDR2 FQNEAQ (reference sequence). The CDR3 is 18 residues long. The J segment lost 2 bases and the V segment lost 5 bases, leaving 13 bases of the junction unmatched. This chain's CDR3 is CASSKRLAGAVYTDTQYF. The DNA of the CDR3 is TGTGCCAGCAGCAAACGCCTAGCGGGGGCCGTATACACAGATACGCAGTATTTT.

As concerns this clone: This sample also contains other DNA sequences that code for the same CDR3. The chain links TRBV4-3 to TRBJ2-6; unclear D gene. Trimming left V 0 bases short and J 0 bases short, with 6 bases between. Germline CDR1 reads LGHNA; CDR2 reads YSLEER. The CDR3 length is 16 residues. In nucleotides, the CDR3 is TGCGCCAGCAGCCAAGAGCCAAACTCTGGGGCCAACGTCCTGACTTTC. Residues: CASSQEPNSGANVLTF.

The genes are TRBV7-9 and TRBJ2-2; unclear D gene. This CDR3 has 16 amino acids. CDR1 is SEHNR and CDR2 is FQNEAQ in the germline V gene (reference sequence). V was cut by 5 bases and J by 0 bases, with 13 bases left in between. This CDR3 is CASSDLQTANTGELFF. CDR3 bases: TGTGCCAGCAGCGACCTCCAGACGGCGAACACCGGGGAGCTGTTTTTT.

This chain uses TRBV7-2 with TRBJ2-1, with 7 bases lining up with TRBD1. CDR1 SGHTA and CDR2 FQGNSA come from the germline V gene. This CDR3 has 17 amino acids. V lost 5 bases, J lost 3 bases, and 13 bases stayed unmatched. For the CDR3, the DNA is TGTGCCAGCAGCCAGGGACAGATTCAATCTCTCTACAATGAGCAGTTCTTC. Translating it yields CASSQGQIQSLYNEQFF.

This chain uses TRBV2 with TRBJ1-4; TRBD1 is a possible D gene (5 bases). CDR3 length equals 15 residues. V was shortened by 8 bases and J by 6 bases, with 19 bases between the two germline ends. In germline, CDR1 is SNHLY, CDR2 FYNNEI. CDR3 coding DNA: TGTGCCAGCTCTAGTTCCGGGGGGAGGGATGAAAAACTGTTTTTT. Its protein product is CASSSSGGRDEKLFF.

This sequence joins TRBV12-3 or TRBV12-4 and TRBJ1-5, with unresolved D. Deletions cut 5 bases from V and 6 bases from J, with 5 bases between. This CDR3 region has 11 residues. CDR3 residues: CASSAGQPQHF. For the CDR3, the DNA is TGTGCCAGCAGTGCGGGTCAGCCCCAGCATTTT.

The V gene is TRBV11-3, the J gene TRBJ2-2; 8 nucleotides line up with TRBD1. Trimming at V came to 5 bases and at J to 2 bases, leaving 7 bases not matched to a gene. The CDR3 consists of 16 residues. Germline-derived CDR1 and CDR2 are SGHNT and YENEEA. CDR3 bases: TGTGCCAGCAGCCCGCGGACAGGGACCAACACCGGGGAGCTGTTTTTT. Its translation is CASSPRTGTNTGELFF.

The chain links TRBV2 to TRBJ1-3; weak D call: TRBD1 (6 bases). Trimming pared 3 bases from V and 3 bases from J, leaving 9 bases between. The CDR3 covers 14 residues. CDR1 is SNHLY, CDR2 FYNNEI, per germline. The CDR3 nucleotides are TGTGCCAGCAGTGAGGGGGCGCTTGGAAACACCATATATTTT. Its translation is CASSEGALGNTIYF.

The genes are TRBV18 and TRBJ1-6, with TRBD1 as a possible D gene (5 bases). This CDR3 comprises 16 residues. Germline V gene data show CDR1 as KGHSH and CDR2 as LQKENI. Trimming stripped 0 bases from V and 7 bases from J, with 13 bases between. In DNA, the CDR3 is TGTGCCAGCTCACCACCAGGGGCAACTGTGAATTCACCCCTCCACTTT. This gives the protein CASSPPGATVNSPLHF.